This T cell receptor (beta chain) was profiled in a study of T-cell memory formation after mild COVID-19 (dated by TCRdb to the early 2020s). About the full investigation: Most TCR sequence clusters were specific to one of the two donors. Two young, previously healthy adult volunteers, one female and one male, were included in the cohort. In two donors, T-cell clones that expanded and contracted after mild COVID-19 were followed by sequencing TCRalpha and TCRbeta repertoires longitudinally.

The trim is 4 bases for V and 7 bases for J, with a gap of 11 bases between the germline ends. CDR1 is given as SGHTA and CDR2 as FQGNSA, both from the germline V gene. Measured from the cysteine to the phenylalanine, the CDR3 is 13 residues long. This entry keeps only the CDR3 DNA: 39 bases, framed from base 1. Ficoll-Paque density gradient centrifugation was the method used to isolate PBMCs. What the authors observed across the whole study: Only a couple of mild cases were covered in the study, and larger cohorts including severe cases with pre-infection samples were considered necessary. Contracting CD4+ clones appeared mostly in the CM and EM memory subsets, whereas CD8+ clones were enriched in EMRA. Balanced CD4/CD8 phenotypes were observed for clones contracting from day 15 to 85, whereas a bias towards CD4+ was observed for a second wave of clones expanding from day 15 to 37. SARS-CoV-2 specificity was not confirmed for the second-wave clones peaking on day 37. Some responding clones were detected in pre-infection memory, which suggested that pre-existing cross-reactive memory T cells had joined the SARS-CoV-2 response.

Sequencing used an Illumina NovaSeq 6000. TCRalpha and TCRbeta cDNA libraries were built by 5'RACE with constant-segment primers, adding sample barcodes and unique molecular identifiers. Trizol reagent was used to extract RNA from every sample. Amplification of the libraries took two PCR steps, and the second step added a second sample barcode plus Illumina TruSeq adapters. The libraries were sequenced on an Illumina NovaSeq using 2 x 150 bp paired-end reads. As for the authors' bioinformatics: The reads were demultiplexed and collapsed into UMI-guided consensus sequences using migec v1.2.7. With mixcr v2.1.11, UMI consensuses were aligned to TRA and TRB V and J templates and assembled into clonotypes. Clonotypes were classified as expanded or contracted when called significant by both edgeR and NoisET, with noise models trained on biological replicates. For edgeR calls, the thresholds were a false discovery rate-adjusted p below 0.01 and a log2 fold-change of 1. As an exploratory analysis of dynamics, max-normalized trajectories of the 1000 most abundant clonotypes were examined with PCA combined with hierarchical clustering. The CD4 or CD8 phenotype of responding clones was assigned using the separately sequenced CD4+ and CD8+ repertoires. In-frame beta chains were kept once TCRdb had trimmed the public reads at Q25 with fastp and called clones with MiXCR. When rows share a CDR3 protein, they turn into one entry using the most common DNA and genes. These V and J calls rely on TCRdb rather than the paper's analysis. A total of around 250,000 distinct CDR3 sequences appear in this sample, 15% to 19% of them only once. The ten largest clonotypes hold over 2% of the sample.

Remarks on this clonotype: Its binding antigen is unknown. Nothing much larger sits one base from this clone, and base qualities are not available.

This chain is built from TRBV7-2 and TRBJ2-1; the D gene is perhaps TRBD1, from 6 matching bases. The receptor was isolated from an adult woman who had mild COVID-19 (a few samples of this study predate the infection). The sample titles of this study are shuffled in the database, so cell type and time point are left out; the donor was told from shared clones. The sample taken for sequencing was PBMCs or a T cell subset sorted from them (not recorded which). The encoded CDR3 is CASSSGQRNEQFF. The nucleotides read TGTGCCAGCAGCTCGGGACAACGGAATGAGCAGTTCTTC.